The rows below give T cell receptor beta chains drawn from one sample of a study of T cell repertoires in cytomegalovirus infection. Each CDR3 protein gets one entry after TCRdb re-called the reads with MiXCR. The sample lists 550,000 to 700,000 distinct CDR3 sequences; approximately 40% were seen once. No antigen has been assigned to these receptors. Here the sequenced sample was cultured PBMCs, taken from culture after CMV antigen stimulation. The receptors here all came from a human donor in good health (CMV status not recorded). Some clones in this sample may be carry-over from other donors' samples. CDR3s include the opening cysteine and the closing phenylalanine or tryptophan. Each record gives: D gene, V gene, clone size, J gene, CDR3 protein, CDR3 DNA. A D gene is named only where the DNA matches it firmly. Only part of the rows carry a size: once, few, many, or a class if the clone is expanded.

D gene: TRBD2
V gene: TRBV2
clone size: -
J gene: TRBJ2-5
CDR3 protein: CASSEVTSGTQETQYF
CDR3 DNA: TGTGCCAGCAGTGAAGTGACTAGCGGTACTCAAGAGACCCAGTACTTC

D gene: TRBD2
V gene: TRBV7-6
clone size: -
J gene: TRBJ2-3
CDR3 protein: CASSTGGATDTQYF
CDR3 DNA: TGTGCCAGCAGCACCGGGGGGGCCACAGATACGCAGTATTTT

D gene: -
V gene: TRBV7-4
clone size: -
J gene: TRBJ1-1
CDR3 protein: CASSLLGVEAFF
CDR3 DNA: TGTGCCAGCAGCTTACTGGGGGTCGAAGCTTTCTTT

D gene: TRBD2
V gene: TRBV7-6
clone size: many
J gene: TRBJ2-1
CDR3 protein: CASSILAGGAHNEQFF
CDR3 DNA: TGTGCCAGCAGCATTCTAGCGGGGGGCGCCCACAATGAGCAGTTCTTC

D gene: TRBD2
V gene: TRBV20-1
clone size: few
J gene: TRBJ2-7
CDR3 protein: CSATSPASGSGNEQYF
CDR3 DNA: TGCAGTGCTACTTCCCCCGCTAGCGGGAGTGGGAACGAGCAGTACTTC

D gene: -
V gene: TRBV12-3/TRBV12-4
clone size: -
J gene: TRBJ2-1
CDR3 protein: CASSFLADDNEQFF
CDR3 DNA: TGTGCCAGCAGTTTCCTGGCGGATGACAATGAGCAGTTCTTC

D gene: -
V gene: TRBV3-1
clone size: -
J gene: TRBJ2-7
CDR3 protein: CASSQGLSYKQYF
CDR3 DNA: TGTGCCAGCAGCCAAGGGCTCTCGTATAAGCAGTACTTC

D gene: TRBD2
V gene: TRBV6-1
clone size: -
J gene: TRBJ2-1
CDR3 protein: CASSERVASGEQFF
CDR3 DNA: TGTGCCAGCAGTGAACGAGTGGCTAGCGGTGAGCAGTTCTTC

D gene: -
V gene: TRBV12-3/TRBV12-4
clone size: few
J gene: TRBJ2-7
CDR3 protein: CASTQWGVGSYEQYF
CDR3 DNA: TGTGCCAGCACCCAGTGGGGAGTTGGCTCCTACGAGCAGTACTTC

D gene: TRBD1
V gene: TRBV12-3/TRBV12-4
clone size: few
J gene: TRBJ2-7
CDR3 protein: CASSPETGRGSYEQYF
CDR3 DNA: TGTGCCAGCAGTCCTGAGACAGGGAGAGGGTCCTACGAGCAGTACTTC

D gene: TRBD2
V gene: TRBV11-2
clone size: -
J gene: TRBJ2-5
CDR3 protein: CASSLGFGGGPWETQYF
CDR3 DNA: TGTGCCAGCAGCTTAGGGTTCGGGGGAGGGCCGTGGGAGACCCAGTACTTC

D gene: -
V gene: TRBV7-2
clone size: many
J gene: TRBJ2-7
CDR3 protein: CASSLRVSGFSYEQYF
CDR3 DNA: TGTGCCAGCAGCTTACGGGTGAGCGGGTTCTCCTACGAGCAGTACTTC

D gene: -
V gene: TRBV7-2
clone size: -
J gene: TRBJ1-2
CDR3 protein: CASSLGPPGANYGYTF
CDR3 DNA: TGTGCCAGCAGCTTAGGTCCCCCAGGGGCCAACTATGGCTACACCTTC

D gene: -
V gene: TRBV6-6
clone size: -
J gene: TRBJ2-1
CDR3 protein: CASSYPYSSDPSYNEQFF
CDR3 DNA: TGTGCCAGCAGTTACCCCTATTCTAGCGACCCGTCCTACAATGAGCAGTTCTTC

D gene: TRBD2
V gene: TRBV7-2
clone size: -
J gene: TRBJ2-5
CDR3 protein: CASSLDPHRAGVLYGIGETQYF
CDR3 DNA: TGTGCCAGCAGCTTAGACCCCCATAGAGCGGGAGTGTTGTACGGTATCGGGGAGACCCAGTACTTC

D gene: -
V gene: TRBV4-1
clone size: -
J gene: TRBJ2-3
CDR3 protein: CASSQEGAGDTQYF
CDR3 DNA: TGCGCCAGCAGCCAAGAGGGGGCTGGAGATACGCAGTATTTT

D gene: -
V gene: TRBV4-1
clone size: -
J gene: TRBJ2-1
CDR3 protein: CASSQDPPDFTYNEQFF
CDR3 DNA: TGCGCCAGCAGCCAAGATCCCCCGGACTTTACCTACAATGAGCAGTTCTTC

D gene: TRBD2
V gene: TRBV19
clone size: -
J gene: TRBJ2-3
CDR3 protein: CASSSRISGGPPSSTDTQYF
CDR3 DNA: TGTGCCAGTTCTTCCCGGATTAGCGGGGGGCCACCTTCGAGCACAGATACGCAGTATTTT

D gene: TRBD2
V gene: TRBV14
clone size: few
J gene: TRBJ2-5
CDR3 protein: CASSQDWEGSVETQYF
CDR3 DNA: TGTGCCAGCAGCCAAGATTGGGAGGGGAGCGTGGAGACCCAGTACTTC

D gene: -
V gene: TRBV4-1
clone size: -
J gene: TRBJ1-5
CDR3 protein: CASSQDGLHNQPQHF
CDR3 DNA: TGCGCCAGCAGCCAGGACGGCCTCCACAATCAGCCCCAGCATTTT

D gene: TRBD1
V gene: TRBV27
clone size: -
J gene: TRBJ2-3
CDR3 protein: CASSRLKWTGGPDTQYF
CDR3 DNA: TGTGCCAGCAGTCGACTGAAATGGACAGGGGGGCCAGATACGCAGTATTTT

D gene: TRBD1
V gene: TRBV6-5
clone size: few
J gene: TRBJ1-2
CDR3 protein: CASSYSSGGGYGYTF
CDR3 DNA: TGTGCCAGCAGTTACTCATCAGGGGGTGGCTATGGCTACACCTTC

D gene: -
V gene: TRBV7-9
clone size: few
J gene: TRBJ2-5
CDR3 protein: CASSLAARHSFETQYF
CDR3 DNA: TGTGCCAGCAGCTTAGCGGCGAGACATAGTTTTGAGACCCAGTACTTC

D gene: TRBD1
V gene: TRBV12-3/TRBV12-4
clone size: few
J gene: TRBJ1-3
CDR3 protein: CASSLDPDRGSGNTIYF
CDR3 DNA: TGTGCCAGCAGTTTAGACCCGGACAGGGGGTCTGGAAACACCATATATTTT

D gene: -
V gene: TRBV12-3/TRBV12-4
clone size: few
J gene: TRBJ1-5
CDR3 protein: CASGDGNQPQHF
CDR3 DNA: TGTGCCAGCGGGGACGGTAATCAGCCCCAGCATTTT

D gene: TRBD2
V gene: TRBV5-6
clone size: -
J gene: TRBJ2-5
CDR3 protein: CASSSRLAGALSQETQYF
CDR3 DNA: TGTGCCAGCAGCTCTAGACTAGCGGGGGCCCTGTCCCAAGAGACCCAGTACTTC

D gene: -
V gene: TRBV7-2
clone size: many
J gene: TRBJ1-4
CDR3 protein: CASSPRQRGEKLFF
CDR3 DNA: TGTGCCAGCAGCCCGCGACAGCGGGGTGAAAAACTGTTTTTT

D gene: -
V gene: TRBV4-3
clone size: few
J gene: TRBJ2-7
CDR3 protein: CASSQDISRYYYEQYF
CDR3 DNA: TGCGCCAGCAGCCAAGACATATCCAGGTACTACTACGAGCAGTACTTC

D gene: -
V gene: TRBV11-2
clone size: -
J gene: TRBJ2-3
CDR3 protein: CASSLAVFTDTQYF
CDR3 DNA: TGTGCCAGCAGCTTAGCGGTTTTCACAGATACGCAGTATTTT

D gene: -
V gene: TRBV6-5
clone size: -
J gene: TRBJ2-7
CDR3 protein: CASSYTAAYEQYF
CDR3 DNA: TGTGCCAGCAGTTACACAGCGGCCTACGAGCAGTACTTC

D gene: -
V gene: TRBV7-2
clone size: few
J gene: TRBJ1-6
CDR3 protein: CASSLAISPLHF
CDR3 DNA: TGTGCCAGCAGCTTAGCTATTTCACCCCTCCACTTT

D gene: -
V gene: TRBV20-1
clone size: -
J gene: TRBJ1-6
CDR3 protein: CSARVGGHPSPLHF
CDR3 DNA: TGCAGTGCTAGAGTAGGAGGGCACCCTTCACCCCTCCACTTT

D gene: TRBD2
V gene: TRBV7-9
clone size: once
J gene: TRBJ2-1
CDR3 protein: CASSSPPGLAGLNEQFF
CDR3 DNA: TGTGCCAGCAGCTCGCCACCGGGACTAGCGGGGCTCAATGAGCAGTTCTTC

D gene: TRBD1
V gene: TRBV7-8
clone size: few
J gene: TRBJ1-5
CDR3 protein: CASSFGRDREDSNQPQHF
CDR3 DNA: TGTGCCAGCAGCTTCGGGCGGGACAGGGAAGATAGCAATCAGCCCCAGCATTTT

D gene: -
V gene: TRBV4-1
clone size: -
J gene: TRBJ2-5
CDR3 protein: CAASTGIGETQYF
CDR3 DNA: TGCGCCGCCTCAACAGGGATTGGCGAGACCCAGTACTTC

D gene: TRBD2
V gene: TRBV7-6
clone size: few
J gene: TRBJ2-1
CDR3 protein: CASSDNRIAGWGNNEQFF
CDR3 DNA: TGTGCCAGCAGCGACAATAGGATAGCGGGATGGGGCAACAATGAGCAGTTCTTC

D gene: -
V gene: TRBV20-1
clone size: -
J gene: TRBJ1-1
CDR3 protein: CSAREGTEAFF
CDR3 DNA: TGCAGTGCTAGAGAAGGCACTGAAGCTTTCTTT

D gene: -
V gene: TRBV5-4
clone size: once
J gene: TRBJ2-5
CDR3 protein: CASSLVVGVRETQYF
CDR3 DNA: TGTGCCAGCAGCTTGGTTGTGGGGGTCAGAGAGACCCAGTACTTC

D gene: -
V gene: TRBV7-8
clone size: many
J gene: TRBJ2-7
CDR3 protein: CASSPTYEQYF
CDR3 DNA: TGTGCCAGCAGCCCGACCTACGAGCAGTACTTC

D gene: TRBD1
V gene: TRBV5-6
clone size: -
J gene: TRBJ1-6
CDR3 protein: CASSLAYRGATPLHF
CDR3 DNA: TGTGCCAGCAGCTTGGCCTACAGGGGGGCGACACCCCTCCACTTT

D gene: -
V gene: TRBV7-2
clone size: -
J gene: TRBJ2-3
CDR3 protein: CASSALHTDTQYF
CDR3 DNA: TGTGCCAGCAGCGCCCTTCACACAGATACGCAGTATTTT

D gene: -
V gene: TRBV7-8
clone size: few
J gene: TRBJ2-1
CDR3 protein: CASTAGASYNEQFF
CDR3 DNA: TGTGCCAGCACCGCGGGCGCGTCCTACAATGAGCAGTTCTTC

D gene: -
V gene: TRBV7-8
clone size: few
J gene: TRBJ1-2
CDR3 protein: CASSLAHGGAYGYTF
CDR3 DNA: TGTGCCAGCAGCTTAGCCCATGGGGGGGCCTATGGCTACACCTTC

D gene: -
V gene: TRBV7-2
clone size: few
J gene: TRBJ1-2
CDR3 protein: CASSVSTNYGYTF
CDR3 DNA: TGTGCCAGCAGCGTATCAACTAACTATGGCTACACCTTC